The T cell receptor (beta chain) described here comes from a study of neurological immune-mediated disorders. Overall study findings and caveats: Patients with HTLV-1-associated myelopathy had the highest level of TCR clonal expansion, whereas patients with multiple sclerosis had the lowest level, falling beneath the level found in healthy controls.

The CDR3 sequence is 15 residues long. The germline V gene encodes CDR1 DFQATT and CDR2 SNEGSKA (reference sequence). Template-switch 5'RACE cDNA synthesis added a 10-nucleotide unique molecular identifier. Sequencing of 15-18 subjects in each run yielded over 200 million TCR-beta sequences. TCRdb passed the 5' RACE reads through MiXCR, listing each CDR3 protein once. The sample has about 50,000 distinct CDR3 sequences, about 4.2% seen once. This clonotype came up many times. Its matching antigen is unknown. The junction shows a germline mismatch at one end, possibly a read error. Unsorted libraries came from 2 million PBMCs stored at -80 °C.

The chain couples TRBV20-1 to TRBJ1-5; TRBD1 agrees at 9 bases. Sequenced material: PBMCs. The source is a man aged 50 to 59 with multiple sclerosis. CDR3 sequence (DNA): TGCAGTGTCTCGGGACAGGGAAGGGGCAATCAGCCCCAGAATTTT. Translating gives CSVSGQGRGNQPQNF.